Following are 22 T cell receptor beta chains from one sample sequenced in a study of identical twins. TCRdb called the 5' RACE reads again in MiXCR, with one record for every CDR3 protein. The repertoire holds about 520,000 distinct CDR3 sequences, roughly a fifth seen once, with roughly 0.9% in the top ten. These data were also reused for a study on T cells expressing NK-cell markers.

The specimen was CD4+ T cells sorted from blood. The receptors shown here come from a young woman in good health.

This clonotype was observed a handful of times. The CDR3 DNA reads as TGCAGTGCTATTGCTTGGCTAGCGGGGTCGAGGACCTACAATGAGCAGTTCTTC. Its translation is CSAIAWLAGSRTYNEQFF. The gene calls are TRBV20-1 and TRBJ2-1; the match to TRBD2 covers 9 bases. The J segment lost 2 bases and the V segment lost 4 bases, leaving 15 bases of the junction unmatched. The CDR3 totals 18 residues. Germline V gene sequence: CDR1 DFQATT, CDR2 SNEGSKA (reference sequence).

The V and J genes are TRBV10-3 and TRBJ1-2; 10 bases align to TRBD1. From germline, CDR1 is ENHRY and CDR2 SYGVKD. V shed 2 bases, J shed 3 bases, and the junction held 3 bases outside the gene matches. This CDR3 contains 15 residues. CDR3 in amino acids: CAISEDGQGDYGYTF. CDR3 sequence (DNA): TGTGCCATCAGTGAGGATGGACAGGGGGACTATGGCTACACCTTC.

The V and J genes are TRBV7-8 and TRBJ1-4; D unclear. Germline V CDR1 and CDR2: SGHVS, FQNEAQ. This CDR3 has 14 amino acids. The germline V and J ends were trimmed by 6 bases and 11 bases, with 19 bases remaining between them. The CDR3 DNA sequence: TGTGCCAGCAGTCCCGCCGGGGTACAAGCCAAACTGTTTTTT. The encoded protein is CASSPAGVQAKLFF.

This clonotype was recorded a few times. The gene calls are TRBV20-1 and TRBJ2-2; possible D gene TRBD2, 5 bases. Germline V CDR1 and CDR2: DFQATT, SNEGSKA (reference sequence). The CDR3 is 12 residues long. V lost 6 bases to trimming and J lost 3 bases, with 8 bases between them. CDR3 in amino acids: CSALGDTGELFF. CDR3 nucleotides: TGCAGTGCCCTCGGGGACACCGGGGAGCTGTTTTTT.

This clonotype was seen a few times. This sequence joins TRBV20-1 and TRBJ2-1; perhaps TRBD1 as D (6 bases). Trimming removed 4 bases from V and 1 base from J, with 11 bases in between. Germline V CDR1 and CDR2: DFQATT, SNEGSKA (reference sequence). The CDR3 has 14 amino acids. The CDR3 nucleotides are TGCAGTGCTACCCTAGGGGGTTCCTACAATGAGCAGTTCTTC. Encoded protein: CSATLGGSYNEQFF.

This clonotype showed up just a few times. V gene TRBV6-2 or TRBV6-3 combines with J gene TRBJ2-7, with D possibly matching TRBD1 (5 bases). Germline V lookup: CDR1 MNHEY, CDR2 SVGEGT. V lost 7 bases and J lost 6, with 19 bases in between. The CDR3 is 14 amino acids. CDR3 amino acids: CASTMRSGSSEQYF. DNA of the CDR3: TGTGCCAGCACCATGAGGTCAGGGTCCAGCGAGCAGTACTTC.

This chain uses TRBV6-2 or TRBV6-3 with TRBJ2-1; 14 positions agree with TRBD2. The CDR3 runs 17 residues. Germline V gene sequence: CDR1 MNHEY, CDR2 SVGEGT. V was pared by 5 bases and J by 3 bases, with 6 bases of the junction left unmatched. CDR3 sequence (DNA): TGTGCCAGCAGTCCAACCGGGACTAGCGGGAGCTACAATGAGCAGTTCTTC. Translating gives CASSPTGTSGSYNEQFF.

The rearrangement uses TRBV6-5 and TRBJ2-7, with 7 bases aligning to TRBD1. This CDR3 has 11 residues. The junction had 4 bases not matched to a gene; V was cut back by 2 bases and J by 12 bases. The V gene's germline CDR1 is MNHEY and CDR2 SVGAGI. CDR3 loop: CASSYHGTVYF. CDR3 bases: TGTGCCAGCAGTTACCATGGGACAGTGTACTTC.

The chain is built from TRBV7-9 and TRBJ2-7; D is unclear. CDR1 and CDR2 (germline): SEHNR, FQNEAQ (reference sequence). The CDR3 totals 14 residues. With 5 bases removed from V and 5 bases from J, the gap between germline ends came to 16 bases. The CDR3 spells CASSLEGLSNEQYF. CDR3 in DNA: TGTGCCAGCAGCCTGGAAGGGCTCTCGAACGAGCAGTACTTC. The complete variable domain, with remaining parts taken from reference TRBV7-9 and TRBJ2-7, reads DTGVSQNPRHKITKRGQNVTFRCDPISEHNRLYWYRQTLGQGPEFLTYFQNEAQLEKSRLLSDRFSAERPKGSFSTLEIQRTEQGDSAMYLCASSLEGLSNEQYFGPGTRLTVT.

This clonotype was seen many times. The chain carries TRBV12-3 or TRBV12-4 and TRBJ2-1, with D possibly being TRBD2 (5 bases). There are 15 residues in the CDR3. V dropped 6 bases and J dropped 1 base, with 13 bases sitting between them. The CDR3 sequence: CASRGMTGSYNEQFF. CDR3 bases: TGTGCCAGCAGGGGAATGACGGGGTCCTACAATGAGCAGTTCTTC.

The chain is built from TRBV12-3 or TRBV12-4 and TRBJ1-1; the D is unclear. The CDR3 runs to 14 residues. The V gene lost 1 base and the J gene lost 1 base, with 7 bases spanning the gap. The CDR3 is CASSLGLRNTEAFF. The CDR3 DNA reads TGTGCCAGCAGTTTAGGGCTACGGAACACTGAAGCTTTCTTT.

This sequence joins TRBV12-5 and TRBJ2-1, with 8 bases identical to TRBD1. CDR3 length equals 14 residues. Trimming took 4 bases from V and 3 from J; bases not matched to a gene: 2. Germline-derived CDR1 and CDR2 are LGHNT and FRNRAP. The CDR3 loop reads CASGSGQGYNEQFF. Here the CDR3 DNA reads TGTGCTAGTGGTTCAGGACAGGGCTACAATGAGCAGTTCTTC.

The rearrangement joins TRBV29-1 to TRBJ2-5, with D possibly TRBD2 on 5 matching bases. V was clipped by 7 bases and J by 2 bases, with 11 bases between them. From germline, CDR1 is SQVTM and CDR2 ANQGSEA. This CDR3 region has 12 residues. This chain's CDR3 is CSATGVQETQYF. The CDR3 nucleotides read TGCAGCGCAACCGGGGTTCAAGAGACCCAGTACTTC.

This chain joins TRBV20-1 and TRBJ1-1, with unresolved D. CDR1 DFQATT and CDR2 SNEGSKA come from the germline V gene (reference sequence). CDR3 length equals 12 residues. V shed 2 bases and J shed 1 base, with 5 bases lying between them. This CDR3 is CSARRPNTEAFF. CDR3 sequence (DNA): TGCAGTGCTAGACGGCCGAACACTGAAGCTTTCTTT.

The chain combines TRBV11-3 with TRBJ2-3; TRBD2 matches at 12 bases. V was pared by 5 bases and J by 4 bases, with 4 bases of the junction left unmatched. Germline CDR1 and CDR2: SGHNT and YENEEA. This CDR3 contains 15 residues. CDR3 sequence: CASSNLAGGADTQYF. Here the CDR3 DNA reads TGTGCCAGCAGCAATCTAGCGGGAGGGGCAGATACGCAGTATTTT. Full variable domain (missing parts from reference TRBV11-3 and TRBJ2-3): EAGVVQSPRYKIIEKKQPVAFWCNPISGHNTLYWYLQNLGQGPELLIRYENEEAVDDSQLPKDRFSAERLKGVDSTLKIQPAELGDSAVYLCASSNLAGGADTQYFGPGTRLTVL.

The chain links TRBV5-1 to TRBJ2-5; TRBD1 matches 7 bases. Germline-derived CDR1 and CDR2 are SGHRS and YFSETQ. V lost 3 bases, J lost 4 bases, and 18 bases stayed unmatched. The CDR3 has 18 residues. This CDR3 is CASSSPTGPSTFRETQYF. The CDR3 DNA is TGCGCCAGCAGCTCCCCGACAGGGCCCTCGACTTTCCGAGAGACCCAGTACTTC.

The chain employs TRBV18 and TRBJ2-7; D perhaps matches TRBD1 (6 bases). Trimming stripped 0 bases from V and 2 bases from J, with 14 bases between. CDR3 length equals 16 residues. Germline V gene data show CDR1 as KGHSH and CDR2 as LQKENI. The CDR3 DNA reads as TGTGCCAGCTCACCACCTTCCCCCAGGGGAACCTACGAGCAGTACTTC. Protein sequence: CASSPPSPRGTYEQYF. Together with reference TRBV18 and TRBJ2-7, the CDR3 gives the full variable domain: NAGVMQNPRHLVRRRGQEARLRCSPMKGHSHVYWYRQLPEEGLKFMVYLQKENIIDESGMPKERFSAEFPKEGPSILRIQQVVRGDSAAYFCASSPPSPRGTYEQYFGPGTRLTVT.

This clonotype was picked up many times. The chain combines TRBV5-1 with TRBJ2-1; the match to TRBD1 covers 9 bases. Per germline, CDR1 SGHRS and CDR2 YFSETQ. There are 15 residues in the CDR3. J lost 15 bases, V lost 3 bases, and 16 bases had no gene match. The CDR3 DNA follows: TGCGCCAGCAGCTCTATATCCGGGACAGGGAGGCAGGCGTTCTTC. Amino acids: CASSSISGTGRQAFF.

J is TRBJ2-2 and V is TRBV10-1; perhaps TRBD1 as D (6 bases). The CDR3 contains 17 residues. Germline CDR1 and CDR2: WNHNN and SYGVQD (reference sequence). Deletions cut 5 bases from V and 4 bases from J, with 20 bases between. For the CDR3, the DNA is TGCGCCAGCAGTCCCCAGGGGACCCTCGGAATCACCGGGGAGCTGTTTTTT. Amino acid sequence: CASSPQGTLGITGELFF.

The V call is TRBV15, the J call TRBJ2-6; D gene unclear. Germline-derived CDR1 and CDR2 are LNHNV and YYDKDF (reference sequence). The V and J ends lost 4 bases and 0 bases respectively, with 10 bases between them. The CDR3 totals 16 residues. The CDR3 is CATSIDRGSGANVLTF. The DNA of the CDR3 is TGTGCCACCAGCATCGACCGAGGCTCTGGGGCCAACGTCCTGACTTTC. Complete variable domain (other parts from reference TRBV15 and TRBJ2-6): DAMVIQNPRYQVTQFGKPVTLSCSQTLNHNVMYWYQQKSSQAPKLLFHYYDKDFNNEADTPDNFQSRRPNTSFCFLDIRSPGLGDTAMYLCATSIDRGSGANVLTFGAGSRLTVL.

This chain joins TRBV20-1 and TRBJ2-7, with D perhaps matching TRBD2 (5 bases). The CDR3 covers 11 residues. With 7 bases removed from V and 6 bases from J, the gap between germline ends came to 13 bases. Germline V CDR1 and CDR2: DFQATT, SNEGSKA (reference sequence). The CDR3 coding sequence is TGCAGTGGAAGAGGGATACGCGAGCAGTACTTC. It is translated as CSGRGIREQYF.

The chain is built from TRBV5-1 and TRBJ2-7; TRBD2 matches at 7 bases. After removal of 6 bases from V and 0 bases from J, the junction contained 3 bases not matched to a gene. The CDR3 length is 13 residues. CDR1 is SGHRS, CDR2 YFSETQ, per germline. CDR3 sequence (DNA): TGCGCCAGCAACGGCGGGAGCTCCTACGAGCAGTACTTC. Translating it yields CASNGGSSYEQYF.